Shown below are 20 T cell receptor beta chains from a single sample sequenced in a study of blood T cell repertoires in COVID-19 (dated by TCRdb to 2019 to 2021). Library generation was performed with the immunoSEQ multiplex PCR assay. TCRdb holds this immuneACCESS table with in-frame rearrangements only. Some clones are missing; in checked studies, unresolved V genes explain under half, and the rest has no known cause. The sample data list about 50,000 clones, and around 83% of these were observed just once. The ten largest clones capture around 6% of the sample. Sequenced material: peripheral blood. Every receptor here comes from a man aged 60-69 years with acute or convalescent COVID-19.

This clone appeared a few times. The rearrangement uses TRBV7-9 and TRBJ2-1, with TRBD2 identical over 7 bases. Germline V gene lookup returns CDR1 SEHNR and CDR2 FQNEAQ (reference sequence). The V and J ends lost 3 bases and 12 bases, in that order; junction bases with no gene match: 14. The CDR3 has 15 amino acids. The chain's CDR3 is CASSFGLGPSIPQFF. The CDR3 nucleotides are TGTGCCAGCAGCTTTGGACTAGGACCCAGCATCCCGCAGTTCTTC.

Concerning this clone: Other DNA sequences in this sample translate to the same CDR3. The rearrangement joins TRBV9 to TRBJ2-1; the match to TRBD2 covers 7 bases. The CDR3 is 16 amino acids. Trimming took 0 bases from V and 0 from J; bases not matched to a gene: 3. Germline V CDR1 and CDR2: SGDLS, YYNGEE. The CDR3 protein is CASSVASGGSYNEQFF. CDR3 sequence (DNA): TGTGCCAGCAGCGTAGCATCGGGGGGCTCCTACAATGAGCAGTTCTTC.

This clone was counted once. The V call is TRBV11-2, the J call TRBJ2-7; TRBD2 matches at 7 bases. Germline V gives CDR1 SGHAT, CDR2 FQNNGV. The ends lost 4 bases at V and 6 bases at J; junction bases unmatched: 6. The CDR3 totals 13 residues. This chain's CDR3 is CASSSYPGGEQYF. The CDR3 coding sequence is TGTGCCAGCAGCTCCTACCCGGGGGGCGAGCAGTACTTC.

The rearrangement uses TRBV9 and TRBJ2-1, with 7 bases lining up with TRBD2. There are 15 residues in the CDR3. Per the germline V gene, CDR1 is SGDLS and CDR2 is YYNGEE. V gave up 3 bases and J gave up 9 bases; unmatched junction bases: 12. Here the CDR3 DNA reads TGTGCCAGCAGCGCCCTCGGCGGGAGTTGGGGTGAGCAGTTCTTC. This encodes CASSALGGSWGEQFF.

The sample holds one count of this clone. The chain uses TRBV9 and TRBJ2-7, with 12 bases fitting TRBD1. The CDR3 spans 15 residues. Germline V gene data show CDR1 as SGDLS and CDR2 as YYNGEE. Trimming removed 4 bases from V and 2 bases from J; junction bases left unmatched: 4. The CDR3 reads CASSIGTGGPYEQYF. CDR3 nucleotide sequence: TGTGCCAGCAGCATCGGGACAGGGGGCCCCTACGAGCAGTACTTC. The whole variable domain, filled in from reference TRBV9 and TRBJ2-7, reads DSGVTQTPKHLITATGQRVTLRCSPRSGDLSVYWYQQSLDQGLQFLIQYYNGEERAKGNILERFSAQQFPDLHSELNLSSLELGDSALYFCASSIGTGGPYEQYFGPGTRLTVT.

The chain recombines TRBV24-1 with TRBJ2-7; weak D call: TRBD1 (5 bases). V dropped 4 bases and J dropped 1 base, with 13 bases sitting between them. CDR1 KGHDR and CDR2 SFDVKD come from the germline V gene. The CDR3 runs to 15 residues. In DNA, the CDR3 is TGTGCCACCAGTGAAGCATCTACAGGTTCCTACGAGCAGTACTTC. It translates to CATSEASTGSYEQYF.

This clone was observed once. The CDR3 nucleotides are TGTGCCAGCAGTCGGGACAGGGGGTACAACACTGAAGCTTTCTTT. This encodes CASSRDRGYNTEAFF. The J gene is TRBJ1-1, the V gene TRBV2, with TRBD1 identical over 11 bases. After removal of 5 bases from V and 2 bases from J, the junction contained 4 bases not matched to a gene. The germline V gene has CDR1 SNHLY and CDR2 FYNNEI. This CDR3 region has 15 residues. Based on the CDR3 plus reference TRBV2 and TRBJ1-1, the full variable domain is EPEVTQTPSHQVTQMGQEVILRCVPISNHLYFYWYRQILGQKVEFLVSFYNNEISEKSEIFDDQFSVERPDGSNFTLKIRSTKLEDSAMYFCASSRDRGYNTEAFFGQGTRLTVV.

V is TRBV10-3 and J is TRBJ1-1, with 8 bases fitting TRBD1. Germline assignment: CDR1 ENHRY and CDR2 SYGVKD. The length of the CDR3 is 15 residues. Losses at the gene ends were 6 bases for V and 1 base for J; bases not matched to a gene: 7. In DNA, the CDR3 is TGTGCCATCAGGGATCAGACAGGGGAGAACACTGAAGCTTTCTTT. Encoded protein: CAIRDQTGENTEAFF.

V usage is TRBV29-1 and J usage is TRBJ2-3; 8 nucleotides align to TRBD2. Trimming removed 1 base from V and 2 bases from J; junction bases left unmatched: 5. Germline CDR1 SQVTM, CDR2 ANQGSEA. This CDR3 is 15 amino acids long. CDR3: CSVEGVGRATDTQYF. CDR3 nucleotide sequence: TGCAGCGTTGAAGGGGTCGGGAGGGCCACAGATACGCAGTATTTT.

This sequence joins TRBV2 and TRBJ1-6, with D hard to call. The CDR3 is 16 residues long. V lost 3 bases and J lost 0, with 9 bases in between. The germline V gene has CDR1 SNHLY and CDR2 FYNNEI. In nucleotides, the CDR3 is TGTGCCAGCAGTGAGGACTTGAGCTCCTATAATTCACCCCTCCACTTT. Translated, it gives CASSEDLSSYNSPLHF.

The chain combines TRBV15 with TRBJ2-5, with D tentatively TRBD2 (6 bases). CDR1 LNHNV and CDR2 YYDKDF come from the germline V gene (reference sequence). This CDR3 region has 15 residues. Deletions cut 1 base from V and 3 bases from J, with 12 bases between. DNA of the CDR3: TGTGCCACCAGCAGAGTAATGTCGGGGGAAGAGACCCAGTACTTC. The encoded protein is CATSRVMSGEETQYF. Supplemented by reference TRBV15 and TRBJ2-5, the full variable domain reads DAMVIQNPRYQVTQFGKPVTLSCSQTLNHNVMYWYQQKSSQAPKLLFHYYDKDFNNEADTPDNFQSRRPNTSFCFLDIRSPGLGDTAMYLCATSRVMSGEETQYFGPGTRLLVL.

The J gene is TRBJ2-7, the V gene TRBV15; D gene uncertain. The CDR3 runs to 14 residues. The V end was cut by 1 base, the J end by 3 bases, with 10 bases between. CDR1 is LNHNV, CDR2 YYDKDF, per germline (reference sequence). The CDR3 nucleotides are TGTGCCACCAGCAGAGGAAGAGGTTTCTACGAGCAGTACTTC. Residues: CATSRGRGFYEQYF. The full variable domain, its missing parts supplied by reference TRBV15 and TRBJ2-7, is DAMVIQNPRYQVTQFGKPVTLSCSQTLNHNVMYWYQQKSSQAPKLLFHYYDKDFNNEADTPDNFQSRRPNTSFCFLDIRSPGLGDTAMYLCATSRGRGFYEQYFGPGTRLTVT.

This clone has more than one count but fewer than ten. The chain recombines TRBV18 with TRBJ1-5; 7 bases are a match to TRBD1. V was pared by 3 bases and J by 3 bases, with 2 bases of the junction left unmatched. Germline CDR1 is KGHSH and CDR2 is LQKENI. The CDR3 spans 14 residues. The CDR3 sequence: CASSPTGPNQPQHF. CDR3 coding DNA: TGTGCCAGCTCACCGACAGGGCCCAATCAGCCCCAGCATTTT. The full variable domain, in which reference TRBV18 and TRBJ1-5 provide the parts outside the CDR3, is NAGVMQNPRHLVRRRGQEARLRCSPMKGHSHVYWYRQLPEEGLKFMVYLQKENIIDESGMPKERFSAEFPKEGPSILRIQQVVRGDSAAYFCASSPTGPNQPQHFGDGTRLSIL.

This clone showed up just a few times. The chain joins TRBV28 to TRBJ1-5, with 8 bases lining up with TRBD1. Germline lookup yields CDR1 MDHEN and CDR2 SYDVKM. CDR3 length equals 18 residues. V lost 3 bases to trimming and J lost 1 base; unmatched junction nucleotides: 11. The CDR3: CASSFRVSGGLSNQPQHF. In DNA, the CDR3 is TGTGCCAGCAGTTTTCGGGTTTCAGGGGGCTTGAGCAATCAGCCCCAGCATTTT. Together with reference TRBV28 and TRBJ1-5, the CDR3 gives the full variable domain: DVKVTQSSRYLVKRTGEKVFLECVQDMDHENMFWYRQDPGLGLRLIYFSYDVKMKEKGDIPEGYSVSREKKERFSLILESASTNQTSMYLCASSFRVSGGLSNQPQHFGDGTRLSIL.

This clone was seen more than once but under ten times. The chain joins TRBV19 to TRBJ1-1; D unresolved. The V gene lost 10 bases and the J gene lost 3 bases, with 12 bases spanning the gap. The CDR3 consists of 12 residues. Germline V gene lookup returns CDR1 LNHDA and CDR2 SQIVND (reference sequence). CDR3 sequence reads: CATKVSDTEAFF. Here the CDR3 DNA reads TGTGCCACCAAAGTATCGGACACTGAAGCTTTCTTT.

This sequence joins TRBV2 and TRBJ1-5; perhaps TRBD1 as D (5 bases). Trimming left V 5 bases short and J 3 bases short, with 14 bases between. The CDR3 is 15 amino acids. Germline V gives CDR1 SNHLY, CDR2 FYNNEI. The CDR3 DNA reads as TGTGCCAGCAGTTCAGGGATTTCCCCCAATCAGCCCCAGCATTTT. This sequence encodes CASSSGISPNQPQHF.

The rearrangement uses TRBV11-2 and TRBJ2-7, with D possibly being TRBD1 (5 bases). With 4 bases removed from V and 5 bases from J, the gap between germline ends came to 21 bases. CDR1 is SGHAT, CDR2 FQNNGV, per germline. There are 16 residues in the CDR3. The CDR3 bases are TGTGCCAGCAGCTACGTCCCCGGTCAGGGTCTCCACGAGCAGTACTTC. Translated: CASSYVPGQGLHEQYF.

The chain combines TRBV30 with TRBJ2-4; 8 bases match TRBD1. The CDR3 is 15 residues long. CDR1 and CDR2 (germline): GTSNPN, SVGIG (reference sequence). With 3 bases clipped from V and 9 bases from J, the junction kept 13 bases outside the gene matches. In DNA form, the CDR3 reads TGTGCCTGGAGGGGAGACAGGGGACGGGCGGGCATTCAGTACTTC. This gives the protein CAWRGDRGRAGIQYF.

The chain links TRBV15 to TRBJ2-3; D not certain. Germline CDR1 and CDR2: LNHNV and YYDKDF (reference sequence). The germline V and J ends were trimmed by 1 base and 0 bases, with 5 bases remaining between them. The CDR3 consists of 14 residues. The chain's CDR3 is CATSRGVSTDTQYF. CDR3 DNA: TGTGCCACCAGCAGAGGAGTTAGCACAGATACGCAGTATTTT.

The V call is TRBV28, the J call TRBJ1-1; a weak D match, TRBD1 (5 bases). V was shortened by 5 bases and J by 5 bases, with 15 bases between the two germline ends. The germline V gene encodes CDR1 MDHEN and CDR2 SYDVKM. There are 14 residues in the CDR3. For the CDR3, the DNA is TGTGCCAGCAGTCTTGGGACTTCTGCTACTGAAGCTTTCTTT. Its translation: CASSLGTSATEAFF.